These 11 T cell receptor beta chains share one sample of origin, sequenced in a study of T cells in Graves' hyperthyroidism and ophthalmopathy. Template material for amplifying TCR beta CDR3 regions consisted of RNA transcripts. The study used the HTBI primer set for a first-round RT-PCR of the TCR CDR3. TCRdb ran MiXCR on the multiplex PCR reads and lists one entry per CDR3 protein. This table holds approximately 46,000 distinct CDR3 sequences, 49% found once. Sequencing was performed on peripheral blood or thyroid tissue (not recorded which). These receptors came from a woman aged 45-65 years with Graves' hyperthyroidism.

The CDR3 reads CASDLSGTSYNEQFF. The DNA for the CDR3 is TGTGCCAGCGATCTTAGTGGGACATCCTACAATGAGCAGTTCTTC. This chain links TRBV7-2 with TRBJ2-1, with D possibly being TRBD1 (6 bases). This CDR3 is built from 15 residues. The V and J ends lost 8 bases and 1 base respectively, with 15 bases between them. Germline V gene data show CDR1 as SGHTA and CDR2 as FQGNSA.

This clonotype was recorded many times. The chain combines TRBV5-5 with TRBJ2-5, with 9 bases aligning to TRBD1. Germline loops: CDR1 SGHKS, CDR2 YYEKEE (reference sequence). This CDR3 is built from 15 residues. V dropped 2 bases and J dropped 5; count of bases not matched to a gene: 7. The CDR3 sequence: CASSFAGGQGETQYF. The CDR3 nucleotides are TGTGCCAGCAGCTTCGCGGGTGGACAGGGGGAGACCCAGTACTTC.

This clonotype showed up many times. V and J are TRBV28 and TRBJ2-7; D is possibly TRBD2 (7 bases). Germline V gene lookup returns CDR1 MDHEN and CDR2 SYDVKM. There are 15 residues in the CDR3. V gave up 7 bases and J gave up 4 bases, with 20 bases separating them. CDR3 nucleotides: TGTGCCAGCACCAACCGGGGGGCAGGGAAATACGAGCAGTACTTC. Encoded protein: CASTNRGAGKYEQYF. Together with reference TRBV28 and TRBJ2-7, the CDR3 gives the full variable domain: DVKVTQSSRYLVKRTGEKVFLECVQDMDHENMFWYRQDPGLGLRLIYFSYDVKMKEKGDIPEGYSVSREKKERFSLILESASTNQTSMYLCASTNRGAGKYEQYFGPGTRLTVT.

Details on this clonotype: A read error may produce the germline difference seen at one junction end. The chain combines TRBV27 with TRBJ1-1; D unresolved. Per germline, CDR1 MNHEY and CDR2 SMNVEV (reference sequence). This CDR3 has 14 amino acids. CDR3 in DNA: TGTGCCGGCAGTCTGACGGAGATGAACACTGAAGCTTTCTTT. This translates into CAGSLTEMNTEAFF.

This chain joins TRBV25-1 and TRBJ1-1, with unresolved D. V was pared by 4 bases and J by 6 bases, with 21 bases between. Germline CDR1 reads MGHDK; CDR2 reads SYGVNS. The CDR3 has 16 residues. The CDR3 loop is CASSGTIKRRFAEAFF. CDR3 nucleotide sequence: TGTGCCAGCAGTGGAACTATCAAGCGGCGGTTTGCTGAAGCTTTCTTT.

About this clonotype: Since no conserved phenylalanine or tryptophan closes the CDR3, a read error is the likely cause. The chain couples TRBV11-1 to TRBJ1-1; TRBD1 might be the D (5 bases). With 3 bases removed from V and 3 bases from J, the gap between germline ends came to 14 bases. The germline gives CDR1 SGHAT, CDR2 FQDESV (reference sequence). This CDR3 is built from 15 residues. As DNA, the CDR3 is TGTGCCAGCAGCTTGGACACCCCCGGACACACTGAAGCTTTCATT. Protein: CASSLDTPGHTEAFI.

This clonotype came up many times. This sequence joins TRBV2 and TRBJ1-6, with 10 bases matching TRBD1. The CDR3 runs 15 residues. Trimming took 8 bases from V and 12 from J; bases not matched to a gene: 13. From germline, CDR1 is SNHLY and CDR2 FYNNEI. This CDR3 reads CASVAGTGAGGPLHF. As DNA, the CDR3 is TGTGCCAGCGTCGCCGGGACAGGGGCTGGAGGACCCCTCCACTTT.

V is TRBV2 and J is TRBJ2-5, with 8 bases that match TRBD2. This CDR3 has 16 amino acids. V shed 7 bases and J 3 bases; nucleotides not matched to a gene: 13. In germline, CDR1 is SNHLY, CDR2 FYNNEI. The CDR3 protein is CASTTSSGGPEETQYF. CDR3 DNA sequence: TGTGCCAGCACTACTTCATCGGGAGGGCCGGAAGAGACCCAGTACTTC.

The chain couples TRBV5-1 to TRBJ1-1; D possibly corresponds to TRBD1 (6 bases). Germline values: CDR1 SGHRS, CDR2 YFSETQ. Deletions cut 4 bases from V and 4 bases from J, with 17 bases between. CDR3 size: 15 residues. The CDR3 DNA follows: TGCGCCAGCAGCCCGGGACACGGGGTCGGCACTGAAGCTTTCTTT. This codes for CASSPGHGVGTEAFF.

This clonotype was counted only a few times. In nucleotides, the CDR3 is TGTGCCACCAGACGAGGATGGCAAGAGACCCAGTACTTC. Translated: CATRRGWQETQYF. The chain employs TRBV15 and TRBJ2-5; D is undetermined. V was shortened by 6 bases and J by 2 bases, with 10 bases between the two germline ends. Germline V lookup: CDR1 LNHNV, CDR2 YYDKDF (reference sequence). The CDR3 is 13 residues long.

The CDR3 region has the DNA TGTGCCATCAGTGAGTCAACCGGGTACGACGAAAAACTGTTTTTT. As protein: CAISESTGYDEKLFF. The chain carries TRBV10-3 and TRBJ1-4; no definite D call. Between the trimmed V and J ends, which lost 0 bases and 8 bases, there was a span of 13 bases. Germline CDR1 and CDR2: ENHRY and SYGVKD. The CDR3 runs to 15 residues.